What follows describes a single TCR beta chain. Its specific antigen is unknown. There are no base qualities to consult, and no much larger clone falls within one base. The CDR1 and CDR2 encoded by the germline V gene (reference sequence) are MNHEY and SMNVEV. The CDR3 holds 16 amino acids from the cysteine to the phenylalanine. Kept here is only the CDR3 DNA, which spans 48 bases and is read in frame from base 1. V is pared back by 3 bases and J by 1 base, with 12 bases lying between the germline termini. The record originates from a study of shared clonotypes between healthy human individuals (dated by TCRdb to about 2020). About the study as a whole: A few men and two women, aged 18 to 49 years, made up the cohort. Libraries were prepared and TCR repertoires were sequenced by different laboratories using diverse techniques, in order to increase sequencing depth and limit assay-specific biases. For each donor, CD4 naive and CD4 memory were each given three plates, CD8 naive was given two plates, and CD8 memory was given one plate. Leukapheresis yielded between about 0.94 and 9.5 billion PBMCs per donor. To estimate repertoire size and how much clonotypes are shared between individuals, the study performed deep sequencing of blood TCR repertoires from roughly five healthy adults.

TCR CDR3 regions were amplified from genomic DNA by multiplex PCR using the deep immunoSEQ assay. Extracted genomic DNA from each cell subset was spread evenly across all wells of several immunoSEQ 96-well plates, with each plate serving as a replicate. Each replicate PCR for sorted subsets received roughly 200 ng genomic DNA, equal to roughly 33,000 T cell genomes. Purified libraries were measured with a Qubit 3.0 fluorometer, size-checked on a Bioanalyzer 2100, and measured again with the KAPA Library Quantification kit. Every immunoSEQ 96-well plate was sequenced on a dedicated single-read 150-cycle Illumina NextSeq 550 flow cell. Under the source paper's analysis protocol: The immunoSEQ output contained only junctional sequences without quality scores, so filtering could not match that applied to full-length reads. Sequences were annotated with PyIR, a Python wrapper for IgBLAST v1.9, using IMGT germline references to assign V/J genes and CDR3. Reads were removed for weak V/J assignments (E-value above 1e-6), missing CDR3, stop codons, out-of-frame junctions, or ambiguous translated residues. V3J clonotypes were defined as sequences sharing the same inferred V gene, J gene, and CDR3 amino acid sequence. Percentage overlap between repertoires was computed as shared unique clonotypes divided by the size of the smaller repertoire. Three approaches were used to assess repertoire richness: RTK rarefaction, the Chao1 estimator, and Recon v2.1 estimates of unobserved clonotypes. Generation probabilities were computed with OLGA for all TCRbeta clonotypes obtained by the gDNA method from several donors. Here the immuneACCESS table is served through TCRdb, limited to in-frame sequences with V and J called. Missing clones are a known gap in these copies; in checked studies unresolved V genes cover under half, and the rest lacks a known reason. The V and J calls and the clone size are those of that table, but D and trimming were determined from the DNA. This sample comprises some 2,100,000 clones, 90% to 97% of them detected only once. Roughly 0.13% of the sample is in the top ten clones.

Broader findings and caveats from the paper: Because the study included a small number of donors, the genetic and exposure-history diversity represented was limited. Based on pairwise subsampling, the degree of clonotype sharing among donors was expected to be affected by sequencing depth. Sharing across a few donors was observed for about 5% of naive CD4, over 3% of naive CD8, over 2% of memory CD4, and roughly 0.4% of memory CD8 clonotypes. Rarefaction of sorted-subset datasets indicated incomplete sequencing despite the large sequencing depth. Estimated clonotype richness was generally larger for naive than for memory subsets. Only blood was sampled, and tissue TCR repertoires likely differ from those in blood. Higher generation probabilities were observed for clonotypes shared by all four sorted-subset donors than for non-shared clonotypes.

Healthy HIV-negative adults with no recently reported acute infections or vaccinations were included as donors. All donors were Caucasian adults living in Nashville, Tennessee, USA. CD4+ T cells were enriched by magnetic negative selection; naive cells were then positively selected on CD45RA, and the negative fraction formed the memory subset. Blood was collected by leukapheresis, and PBMCs were isolated by Ficoll-Histopaque density gradient centrifugation and then cryopreserved in liquid nitrogen vapor phase. Analytical flow cytometry was used to check the purity and quantity of each magnetically sorted T cell population. Genomic DNA was isolated from each sorted fraction and quantified by UV absorbance on a Nanodrop 2000c.

The sequence links TRBV27 to TRBJ2-2, with the D gene uncertain. Sequences were obtained from naive CD4+ T cells sorted from blood. The sample's cell subset or site label, in plain terms: CD45RA+ positively selected. The sequence was obtained from a man aged 18 to 30 in good health. The bases are TGTGCCAGCAGTTTCTGGCAGATTAAGAACACCGGGGAGCTGTTTTTT. Translated, this gives CASSFWQIKNTGELFF.